Each of the 2 T cell receptor beta chains below was sequenced from the same sample in a study of technical replicates of blood from several donors. Sequencing used immunoSEQ multiplex PCR; TCRdb keeps in-frame clones, though not all of them. The sample consists of over 50,000 clones, approximately 86% of them appearing once. The sequenced sample was PBMCs. Receptors originate from a human donor in good health. Some clones in this sample may be carry-over from other donors' samples.

This chain links TRBV9 with TRBJ1-2; D is undetermined. The CDR3 is 13 residues long. The V end was cut by 4 bases, the J end by 8 bases, with 15 bases between. Germline CDR1 is SGDLS and CDR2 is YYNGEE. The CDR3 DNA sequence: TGTGCCAGCAGCCCTGGAGGCAGGCCGGGCTACACCTTC. Translation: CASSPGGRPGYTF.

CDR3 protein: CASSAQYRGLSEKLFF. The CDR3 nucleotides read TGCGCCAGCAGCGCTCAATACAGGGGATTGAGTGAAAAACTGTTTTTT. The J gene is TRBJ1-4, the V gene TRBV4-3; TRBD1 matches at 7 bases. Per germline, CDR1 LGHNA and CDR2 YSLEER. The CDR3 totals 16 residues. Trimming cost V 5 bases and J 7 bases; bases outside gene matches: 13.